This TCR beta chain was identified in a study of shared clonotypes between healthy human individuals. This clone turned up a few times. Its target is unknown. Within Nashville, Tennessee resided all donors, each a Caucasian adult. CD4+ cells were split into CD45RA+ naive and CD45RA-negative memory subsets. The germline CDR1 and CDR2 sequences are SGHDN and FVKESK. The CDR3 extends over 15 amino acids. V lost 5 bases to trimming and J lost 0 bases; unmatched junction nucleotides: 4. The repertoire was sequenced with immunoSEQ multiplex PCR; TCRdb's copy has only in-frame clones and lacks some. The table includes about 2.4 million clones, 80% to 95% detected once. General study results and limits: Larger richness was generally estimated for naive than memory subsets. Non-shared clonotypes were found to have lower generation probabilities than the clonotypes that were shared by all four of the sorted-subset donors.

The specimen was naive CD4+ T cells from PBMCs. The subset is: CD45RA+ positively selected. This sequence was found in a man between 18 and 29 years old in good health. Some clones in this sample may be carry-over from other donors' samples. V gene TRBV14 combines with J gene TRBJ1-1; 9 nucleotides match TRBD1. CDR3 coding DNA: TGTGCCAGCAGCACAGGGGGCTCTATGAACACTGAAGCTTTCTTT. It encodes CASSTGGSMNTEAFF.